Following are 32 T cell receptor beta chains from one sample sequenced in a study of regulatory T cells in long-lasting Graves disease. Time point reported: newly diagnosed GD, antithyroid drugs for less than 3 months. From RNA extracted from PBMCs, the TCR library was made. Combining iRepertoire HTBI primers with Arm-PCR of CDR3 regions, the authors built TCR beta libraries. TCRdb ran MiXCR on the multiplex PCR reads and lists one entry per CDR3 protein. Among approximately 540,000 distinct CDR3 sequences listed, 12% were seen once. These same records also appear under a second study, on T cells in Graves' hyperthyroidism and ophthalmopathy.

Sequenced material: peripheral blood mononuclear cells (PBMCs), taken at new diagnosis, from a patient treated with antithyroid drugs. Receptors were obtained from a young woman with Graves disease.

The chain is built from TRBV28 and TRBJ1-6; D ambiguous. The V gene's germline CDR1 is MDHEN and CDR2 SYDVKM. The CDR3 has 13 residues. V was pared by 6 bases and J by 9 bases, with 12 bases between. The CDR3 bases are TGTGCCAGCAGCCAGGTTCCTCCTTCACCCCTCCACTTT. Translation gives CASSQVPPSPLHF.

This clonotype showed up many times. The gene calls are TRBV5-4 and TRBJ2-1; D possibly corresponds to TRBD2 (7 bases). Trimming left V 3 bases short and J 6 bases short, with 22 bases between. Germline values: CDR1 SGHNT, CDR2 YYREEE (reference sequence). The CDR3 sequence is 17 residues long. The CDR3 is CASSWGGRGAKVNEQFF. The CDR3 coding sequence is TGTGCCAGCAGCTGGGGGGGTCGGGGGGCGAAGGTCAATGAGCAGTTCTTC.

This clonotype was recorded many times. The chain is built from TRBV19 and TRBJ1-2, with a tentative D call TRBD1 (5 bases). Looked up from germline, CDR1 is LNHDA and CDR2 is SQIVND (reference sequence). Trimming took off 6 bases at V and 4 bases at J, with 21 bases between the two ends. This CDR3 comprises 16 residues. CDR3 nucleotide sequence: TGTGCCAGTAGCAAGCCCGGGACCGGACCGGCCTATGGCTACACCTTC. It yields the protein CASSKPGTGPAYGYTF.

This clonotype was observed a handful of times. The chain recombines TRBV7-9 with TRBJ1-5; TRBD1 matches at 11 bases. The CDR3 has 14 amino acids. Germline CDR1 and CDR2: SEHNR and FQNEAQ (reference sequence). V shed 5 bases, J shed 6 bases, and the junction held 3 bases outside the gene matches. CDR3 nucleotide sequence: TGTGCCAGCAGCCCGGGGACAGGGGGTCAGCCCCAGCATTTT. Translated: CASSPGTGGQPQHF.

This clonotype was counted between two and nine times. The chain couples TRBV5-1 to TRBJ2-3; TRBD2 aligns across 7 bases. From germline, CDR1 is SGHRS and CDR2 YFSETQ. V dropped 0 bases and J dropped 0; count of bases not matched to a gene: 7. The CDR3 is 17 residues long. The CDR3 region has the DNA TGCGCCAGCAGCTTGGGGGCTAGCGGCTCTAGCACAGATACGCAGTATTTT. Protein product: CASSLGASGSSTDTQYF.

This clonotype was found many times. The genes are TRBV28 and TRBJ1-4; no clear D gene. The V and J ends lost 6 bases and 1 base respectively, with 6 bases between them. The CDR3 runs to 13 residues. CDR1 is MDHEN, CDR2 SYDVKM, per germline. The CDR3 DNA follows: TGTGCCAGCAGGCGGGGAACTAATGAAAAACTGTTTTTT. Residues: CASRRGTNEKLFF.

This clonotype was found many times. The chain is built from TRBV28 and TRBJ1-2; D remains unclear. The V end lost 11 bases, the J end lost 6 bases, and 7 bases lay between the germline ends. CDR1 and CDR2 (germline): MDHEN, SYDVKM. The CDR3 has 9 amino acids. CDR3 bases: TGTGCCCTGGGAGATGGCTACACCTTC. Its translation: CALGDGYTF.

This clonotype was seen a handful of times. The J gene is TRBJ2-4, the V gene TRBV30; D is undetermined. The germline CDR1 and CDR2 sequences are GTSNPN and SVGIG (reference sequence). There are 15 residues in the CDR3. Trimming stripped 4 bases from V and 0 bases from J, with 13 bases between. CDR3 in DNA: TGTGCCTGGACTGTTAACAGCTTAGCCAAAAACATTCAGTACTTC. This sequence encodes CAWTVNSLAKNIQYF.

This clonotype was picked up a small number of times. V and J are TRBV4-2 and TRBJ1-5; D uncertain. CDR3 length equals 15 residues. V dropped 4 bases and J dropped 5 bases, with 15 bases sitting between them. Per germline, CDR1 LGHNA and CDR2 YNFKEQ. The CDR3 sequence: CASSLGDGIHQPQHF. In DNA, the CDR3 is TGTGCCAGCAGCCTAGGAGACGGAATCCATCAGCCCCAGCATTTT.

Comment on this clonotype: A much larger clone differs by one base, so this may be a read error. The chain couples TRBV7-9 to TRBJ2-5; TRBD2 is a possible D gene (5 bases). There are 12 residues in the CDR3. Germline V gene data show CDR1 as SEHNR and CDR2 as FQNEAQ (reference sequence). This chain's CDR3 is CASILGLAEIHF. The CDR3 DNA reads TGTGCCAGCATCTTAGGCCTAGCCGAGATCCACTTC.

In its sample, this clonotype was seen many times. This chain uses TRBV28 with TRBJ1-2, with D uncertain. Germline CDR1 reads MDHEN; CDR2 reads SYDVKM. Trimming removed 5 bases at V and 2 bases at J, with 6 bases between. The CDR3 spans 12 residues. CDR3 nucleotide sequence: TGTGCCAGCAGTCTCGAGAACTATGGCTACACCTTC. This gives the protein CASSLENYGYTF.

The chain carries TRBV9 and TRBJ2-1; the match to TRBD2 covers 9 bases. J gave up 6 bases and V 0 bases, and 4 bases lay outside the gene matches. From germline, CDR1 is SGDLS and CDR2 YYNGEE. CDR3 length equals 15 residues. The CDR3: CASSVASGIGNEQFF. The DNA of the CDR3 is TGTGCCAGCAGCGTAGCTAGCGGGATCGGCAATGAGCAGTTCTTC. Filled out from reference TRBV9 and TRBJ2-1, the complete variable domain reads DSGVTQTPKHLITATGQRVTLRCSPRSGDLSVYWYQQSLDQGLQFLIQYYNGEERAKGNILERFSAQQFPDLHSELNLSSLELGDSALYFCASSVASGIGNEQFFGPGTRLTVL.

In this sample, this clonotype turned up many times. The V call is TRBV6-1, the J call TRBJ2-2, with D perhaps TRBD1 (6 bases). From germline, CDR1 is MNHNS and CDR2 SASEGT. V shed 5 bases and J shed 1 base, with 17 bases lying between them. This CDR3 comprises 17 residues. CDR3 nucleotide sequence: TGTGCCAGCAGTCCCCGCGGAACGGGACAGAACACCGGGGAGCTGTTTTTT. Protein: CASSPRGTGQNTGELFF.

This clonotype was counted ten times or more. The chain joins TRBV29-1 to TRBJ2-2; 7 nucleotides line up with TRBD1. Trimming at V came to 3 bases and at J to 3 bases, leaving 10 bases not matched to a gene. CDR3 length equals 16 residues. Germline V CDR1 and CDR2: SQVTM, ANQGSEA. CDR3 in amino acids: CSVEGEDRWDTGELFF. DNA of the CDR3: TGCAGCGTTGAGGGAGAGGACAGGTGGGACACCGGGGAGCTGTTTTTT.

At least ten counts were recorded for this clonotype. The rearrangement joins TRBV6-2 or TRBV6-3 to TRBJ1-2; 7 nucleotides agree with TRBD1. The CDR3 has 16 amino acids. Looked up from germline, CDR1 is MNHEY and CDR2 is SVGEGT. V shed 2 bases, J shed 1 base, and the junction held 7 bases outside the gene matches. The CDR3 nucleotides read TGTGCCAGCAGTTACCATCCTCGGGACAGTAACTATGGCTACACCTTC. This codes for CASSYHPRDSNYGYTF.

This clonotype occurred many times. The genes are TRBV2 and TRBJ2-7; D is perhaps TRBD1 or TRBD2 (7 bases each). Trimming took 4 bases from V and 9 from J, leaving 16 bases between them. The CDR3 length is 13 residues. Germline V lookup: CDR1 SNHLY, CDR2 FYNNEI. Written as DNA, the CDR3 is TGTGCCAGCAGTGTATTGGGGGAGGGGGCGCAGTACTTC. Protein: CASSVLGEGAQYF.

This clonotype was observed at least ten times. The rearrangement links TRBV12-3 or TRBV12-4 to TRBJ1-1; D unclear. Trimming took off 2 bases at V and 4 bases at J, with 11 bases between the two ends. This CDR3 is built from 14 residues. The CDR3 reads CASSLRDMVTEAFF. As DNA, the CDR3 is TGTGCCAGCAGTTTACGGGATATGGTCACTGAAGCTTTCTTT.

Many counts were recorded for this clonotype. This chain connects TRBV28 to TRBJ2-5, with no clear D. The V gene lost 3 bases and the J gene lost 0 bases, with 20 bases spanning the gap. This CDR3 is built from 18 residues. From germline, CDR1 is MDHEN and CDR2 SYDVKM. The CDR3 DNA reads TGTGCCAGCAGTTTCCAATTGGAAAGGCAACCTTACCAAGAGACCCAGTACTTC. Protein sequence: CASSFQLERQPYQETQYF.

This clonotype was seen more than once but under ten times. This sequence joins TRBV24-1 and TRBJ2-1; D perhaps matches TRBD2 (6 bases). Germline assignment: CDR1 KGHDR and CDR2 SFDVKD. CDR3 length: 17 residues. Trimming cost V 1 base and J 5 bases, with 17 bases left between them. The CDR3 nucleotides read TGTGCCACCAGTGATTTTTATGGCGGGAATCTCCACAATGAGCAGTTCTTC. It specifies CATSDFYGGNLHNEQFF.

The gene calls are TRBV15 and TRBJ2-5; perhaps TRBD2 as D (6 bases). Trimming took off 6 bases at V and 5 bases at J, with 19 bases between the two ends. In germline, CDR1 is LNHNV, CDR2 YYDKDF (reference sequence). CDR3 size: 15 residues. CDR3 coding DNA: TGTGCCACCAGTACGGGACTCCCTAGGCGGGAGACCCAGTACTTC. Residues: CATSTGLPRRETQYF.

This chain connects TRBV27 to TRBJ2-4, with 14 bases that match TRBD2. Germline lookup yields CDR1 MNHEY and CDR2 SMNVEV (reference sequence). The CDR3 spans 20 residues. With V trimmed by 5 bases and J by 0 bases, 12 bases remained unmatched. The CDR3 nucleotides are TGTGCCAGCAGTACACCAGCCGGGACTAGCGGGGGAATAGCCAAAAACATTCAGTACTTC. Protein sequence: CASSTPAGTSGGIAKNIQYF.

This clonotype was seen at least ten times. V gene TRBV6-1 combines with J gene TRBJ2-7; TRBD1 matches at 9 bases. Looked up from germline, CDR1 is MNHNS and CDR2 is SASEGT. V trimming: 6 bases; J trimming: 4 bases; junction bases outside the gene matches: 7. The CDR3 spans 14 residues. The CDR3 spells CASRDRGGFYEQYF. The CDR3 DNA sequence: TGTGCCAGCAGGGACAGGGGTGGCTTTTACGAGCAGTACTTC.

This clonotype has a count of ten or more. The CDR3 spells CASSGTHNISPLHF. In DNA form, the CDR3 reads TGTGCCAGCAGTGGGACACACAACATTTCACCCCTCCACTTT. The chain uses TRBV12-3 or TRBV12-4 and TRBJ1-6; a possible D gene is TRBD1 (6 bases). CDR3 length: 14 amino acids. V lost 5 bases and J 9 bases, leaving 14 bases between the germline ends.

This clonotype was counted ten times or more. The J gene is TRBJ1-1, the V gene TRBV2, with D tentatively TRBD1 (6 bases). This CDR3 comprises 14 residues. Germline V gene lookup returns CDR1 SNHLY and CDR2 FYNNEI. Trimming stripped 4 bases from V and 4 bases from J, with 13 bases between. CDR3 in DNA: TGTGCCAGCAGTGGCCGGACAGCCCTCACTGAAGCTTTCTTT. Protein product: CASSGRTALTEAFF.

This clonotype was counted many times. The chain has TRBV7-3 and TRBJ2-3; no clear D. The V gene's germline CDR1 is SGHTA and CDR2 FQGTGA. V lost 5 bases and J lost 2, with 11 bases in between. This CDR3 has 14 amino acids. In DNA form, the CDR3 reads TGTGCCAGCAGCCCCGCGGCCTTCACAGATACGCAGTATTTT. It codes for CASSPAAFTDTQYF.

This clonotype was found a few times. The chain has TRBV9 and TRBJ2-1; 13 bases align to TRBD2. Unmatched junction bases numbered 1, after V lost 3 bases and J lost 1 base. CDR3 size: 16 residues. Germline lookup yields CDR1 SGDLS and CDR2 YYNGEE. DNA for the CDR3: TGTGCCAGCAGCGCGACTAGCGGGAGGTCCTACAATGAGCAGTTCTTC. It translates to CASSATSGRSYNEQFF. Supplemented by reference TRBV9 and TRBJ2-1, the full variable domain reads DSGVTQTPKHLITATGQRVTLRCSPRSGDLSVYWYQQSLDQGLQFLIQYYNGEERAKGNILERFSAQQFPDLHSELNLSSLELGDSALYFCASSATSGRSYNEQFFGPGTRLTVL.

In its sample, this clonotype was seen many times. The chain carries TRBV6-2 or TRBV6-3 and TRBJ2-1; perhaps TRBD1 as D (10 bases). The CDR3 contains 21 residues. Between the trimmed V and J ends, which lost 2 bases and 6 bases, there was a span of 32 bases. Germline lookup yields CDR1 MNHEY and CDR2 SVGEGT. This CDR3 reads CASSYTRDRGALAGVFNEQFF. In DNA, the CDR3 is TGTGCCAGCAGTTACACCCGGGACAGGGGTGCGTTAGCGGGAGTTTTCAATGAGCAGTTCTTC.

This clonotype has a handful of counts. V and J are TRBV5-1 and TRBJ1-6; D perhaps matches TRBD1 (6 bases). Germline assignment: CDR1 SGHRS and CDR2 YFSETQ. This CDR3 spans 13 amino acids. V was cut by 4 bases and J by 12 bases, with 14 bases left in between. CDR3 nucleotides: TGCGCCAGCAGCCTACAGGGAGACCAACCCCTCCACTTT. Its protein is CASSLQGDQPLHF.

This clonotype was observed at least ten times. The rearrangement links TRBV27 to TRBJ2-3; a weak D match, TRBD2 (7 bases). The CDR3 contains 18 residues. The ends were cut back, 1 base at V and 4 bases at J, with 21 bases in the middle. Germline CDR1 MNHEY, CDR2 SMNVEV (reference sequence). DNA for the CDR3: TGTGCCAGCAGTTTATTGAGTTTTGGGAGGGGGGCGTCAGATACGCAGTATTTT. This translates into CASSLLSFGRGASDTQYF.

This clonotype came up many times. This chain connects TRBV2 to TRBJ2-7, with 9 bases lining up with TRBD1. The CDR3 length is 14 residues. In germline, CDR1 is SNHLY, CDR2 FYNNEI. After removal of 6 bases from V and 2 bases from J, the junction contained 5 bases not matched to a gene. In nucleotides, the CDR3 is TGTGCCAGCAGGGACAGGGGTTTCACCTACGAGCAGTACTTC. This translates into CASRDRGFTYEQYF.

This clonotype was picked up many times. The CDR3 sequence: CASSLAGTWREETQYF. CDR3 bases: TGTGCCAGCAGCTTAGCCGGGACCTGGAGGGAAGAGACCCAGTACTTC. The rearrangement joins TRBV7-9 to TRBJ2-5, with a tentative D call TRBD2 (6 bases). Trimming removed 0 bases at V and 3 bases at J, with 14 bases between. CDR1 SEHNR and CDR2 FQNEAQ come from the germline V gene (reference sequence). The CDR3 has 16 residues.

This clonotype was recorded many times. This chain links TRBV18 with TRBJ2-1; D possibly corresponds to TRBD1 (5 bases). Deletions cut 2 bases from V and 10 bases from J, with 9 bases between. The CDR3 has 12 amino acids. The germline V gene encodes CDR1 KGHSH and CDR2 LQKENI. The CDR3 DNA sequence: TGTGCCAGCTCACCAGGACATGAGGAGCAGTTCTTC. Translating gives CASSPGHEEQFF. Full variable domain (outside the CDR3, taken from reference TRBV18 and TRBJ2-1): NAGVMQNPRHLVRRRGQEARLRCSPMKGHSHVYWYRQLPEEGLKFMVYLQKENIIDESGMPKERFSAEFPKEGPSILRIQQVVRGDSAAYFCASSPGHEEQFFGPGTRLTVL.